This T cell receptor beta chain stems from a study of neurological immune-mediated disorders (dated by TCRdb to between 2019 and 2020). Looking at the study overall: Of the roughly 34 multiple sclerosis patients, about 30 had relapsing-remitting MS and 3 had secondary progressive MS. The 95 to 110 TCR-beta libraries covered PBMC samples along with longitudinal samples, technical triplicates, and paired sorted CD4+ and CD8+ T-cell subsets. The cohort comprised about 70 subjects: approximately 15 HAM/TSP patients, some 35 multiple sclerosis patients and around 20 healthy controls. Peripheral blood TCR-beta repertoires from patients with HTLV-I-associated myelopathy (HAM/TSP), patients with multiple sclerosis, and healthy controls were compared in the study using UMI-based sequencing.

For the unsorted PBMC libraries, 2 million PBMCs were stored in RNAlater at -80 degrees C until RNA extraction and were used to generate the libraries. The multiple sclerosis patients were enrolled in a US clinical protocol that evaluated disease progression with magnetic resonance imaging. Peripheral blood was subjected to Ficoll-Hypaque density gradient centrifugation to isolate PBMCs, which were then cryopreserved in liquid nitrogen. cDNA was synthesized by template-switch 5'RACE using a primer carrying a 10-nucleotide random unique molecular identifier by which each TCR transcript was tagged. Over 170 million TCR-beta sequences, covering 15-18 subjects, were produced in each sequencing run. The RNeasy kit was used for extraction of total RNA. The KAPA Real-time Library Amplification kit was used to amplify TCR-beta VDJ regions with primers targeting the TCR constant region and the 5'RACE anchor. Sample indexes and Illumina adaptors were added in a first PCR, and a second PCR then increased library yield. After purification with Ampure beads, the TCR product of roughly 650 bp was size-selected on a 2% E-gel SizeSelection system. Before pooling, libraries had their quality checked on a Bioanalyzer, their concentration measured with Qubit, and their quantity determined with the Kapa Library Quantification kit. An Illumina HiSeq 2500 sequenced the libraries paired-end 2 x 150 bp. To increase sequence diversity, roughly 24-30% phiX was spiked into each library pool. The authors' pipeline ran thus. The UMI-based MiGEC pipeline processed quality-filtered reads and removed over 80% of raw TCR sequences during error correction. VDJ genes were aligned to IMGT germline references, and clonotypes were defined by unique CDR3 amino acid sequence plus V-J genes. Clonal expansion, Shannon diversity and CDR3 relatedness were evaluated with VDJtools (CalcPairwiseDistances, ClusterSamples), while phylogenetic trees were built in CLCbio workbench. Expanded clones were defined as having at least 8 unique UMIs, based on coefficient-of-variation modelling across technical triplicates. TCRdb cleaned the public reads at Q25 with fastp, built clones with MiXCR and kept in-frame beta chains. Each entry merges the rows of one CDR3 protein and shows their most common DNA and genes. The V and J calls and clone size are TCRdb's, not the authors'. The sample table shows 85,000 to 90,000 distinct CDR3 sequences, and 3% to 4.5% are seen once. The top ten clonotypes cover 2.5% to 3% of the sample.

Including cysteine and phenylalanine, the CDR3 has 15 amino acids. The read is trimmed to its CDR3 DNA, 45 bases read in frame from base 1. From a lookup of the germline V gene (reference sequence), CDR1 and CDR2 are DFQATT and SNEGSKA. The V and J ends are trimmed by 6 bases and 0 bases, leaving 16 bases between them. Summary of the overall study and its limitations: TCR clonal expansion was highest in HAM/TSP patients and lowest in MS patients, with MS patients falling below even healthy controls. No identical CDR3 amino acid sequences were found to be shared among expanded clones across subjects, suggesting that TCR-beta repertoires were private in all groups. In a phylogenetic analysis, the repertoires of 18 out of 34 MS patients fell into a single cluster of related CDR3 sequences, pointing to a possible signature at the repertoire level. No clinical or MRI features were associated with the MS cluster, and the authors said that larger cohorts are needed.

This clonotype was recorded many times. Its antigen is not yet known. The sample holds no much larger clone one base away, and base qualities are not on file. The sample consisted of PBMCs. This chain is built from TRBV20-1 and TRBJ2-3; the D gene is perhaps TRBD2, from 6 matching bases. This sequence was found in a woman between 50 and 59 years old with multiple sclerosis. The CDR3 protein sequence reads: CSALGQRASTDTQYF. Here is the DNA: TGCAGTGCCCTCGGCCAGCGGGCTAGCACAGATACGCAGTATTTT.